This is a list of T cell receptor beta chains from one sample in a study of T cell changes during pregnancy in multiple sclerosis. Profiling relied on immunoSEQ multiplex PCR, and the TCRdb table lists in-frame clones only, not all of them. This table has around 34,000 clones, about nine tenths appearing once. Source: CD8+ T cells from peripheral blood mononuclear cells, taken in the first trimester of pregnancy. Receptors were obtained from a female donor with multiple sclerosis, enrolled in a pregnancy study. The CDR3 runs from the conserved cysteine through the conserved F or W.

v_call: TRBV28
cdr3_aa: CASSLRGSGLADYEQYF

v_call: TRBV6-5
cdr3_aa: CASRGDGNTIYF

v_call: TRBV9
cdr3_aa: CASNLGGSSHNEQFF

v_call: TRBV7-9
cdr3_aa: CASSRDRSYFYEQYF

v_call: TRBV27
cdr3_aa: CASSLLLSEVEQFF

v_call: TRBV28
cdr3_aa: CASRVQGNPYEQYF

v_call: TRBV20-1
cdr3_aa: CSARTVRSYTF

v_call: TRBV12-2
cdr3_aa: CASRLVVWSLAERPLYNEQFF

v_call: TRBV6-4
cdr3_aa: CASSGTSGPSSYNEQFF

v_call: TRBV6-1
cdr3_aa: CASSPVGGGTGELFF

v_call: TRBV28
cdr3_aa: CASSPGTSGGSTDTQYF

v_call: TRBV6-5
cdr3_aa: CASSYSPTGASYEQYF

v_call: TRBV10-2
cdr3_aa: CASFGAAGDSDTQYF